This TCR beta chain was obtained from a study of blood T cell repertoires in COVID-19. Turning to the study itself: COVID-19 samples, acute and convalescent, were from the United States, Italy and Spain. Nucleic acid was either cDNA or gDNA, and it came from T cells, B-cell-depleted T cells, or PBMCs.

The germline V and J ends were trimmed by 2 bases and 1 base, with 12 bases remaining between them. Germline values: CDR1 MNHNS, CDR2 SASEGT. The CDR3 totals 15 residues. Original handling: Cell counts per sample came from amplifying reference gene primers. Sequencing was performed with immunoSEQ multiplex PCR; in TCRdb, only in-frame clones are kept and a portion is missing. V and J calls and clone size are those listed in that table; D and trimming were worked out from the DNA. The profile shows more than 45,000 clones, roughly nine tenths of them singletons. The chain combines TRBV6-1 with TRBJ2-7, with D perhaps matching TRBD1 (6 bases). Specimen: peripheral blood. The TCR comes from a human donor in a cohort sampled during active COVID-19. CDR3 DNA sequence: TGTGCCAGCAGTGAAAGTTCTGACAGGTCCTACGAGCAGTACTTC. It encodes CASSESSDRSYEQYF.